The 23 T cell receptor beta chains below come from one sample, sequenced in a study of low-dose radiotherapy and immunotherapy resistance in tumors. With TRAV- and TRBV-specific primers, first-strand cDNA was made, covering the alpha and beta chains. TCRs were amplified for roughly 22 PCR cycles with a constant-region primer and V-primer adapter. TCRdb re-called the reads with MiXCR, one entry per CDR3 protein. Among 100,000 or so distinct CDR3 sequences listed, under 10% were seen once. Sample time point: before trial treatment. This specimen was PBMCs, taken before treatment. The receptors here all came from a male donor with prostate cancer.

This clonotype was seen repeatedly, ten times or more. The gene calls are TRBV4-1 and TRBJ2-1; 9 bases line up with TRBD2. Germline V CDR1 and CDR2: MGHRA, YSYEKL. This CDR3 is 15 amino acids long. V lost 4 bases and J lost 5; bases outside the gene matches: 6. The CDR3 is CASSPRIAGDNEQFF. In nucleotides, the CDR3 is TGCGCCAGCAGCCCCCGGATAGCGGGAGACAATGAGCAGTTCTTC.

There are many counts of this clonotype. The chain carries TRBV7-3 and TRBJ2-1; D remains ambiguous. The CDR3 is 17 residues long. V was shortened by 3 bases and J by 1 base, with 16 bases between the two germline ends. Germline CDR1 SGHTA, CDR2 FQGTGA. DNA for the CDR3: TGTGCCAGCAGCTTGGACGTCGGACGCTTATCCTACAATGAGCAGTTCTTC. Translation: CASSLDVGRLSYNEQFF.

This clonotype was counted many times. The V and J genes are TRBV28 and TRBJ1-5; weak D call: TRBD1 (5 bases). This CDR3 contains 12 residues. V shed 7 bases and J shed 6 bases, with 10 bases lying between them. Germline CDR1 is MDHEN and CDR2 is SYDVKM. CDR3 DNA sequence: TGTGCCAGCACACAAGGGGTTCAGCCCCAGCATTTT. Amino acids: CASTQGVQPQHF.

Ten or more counts support this clonotype. The chain is built from TRBV5-1 and TRBJ1-1, with unresolved D. The germline V and J ends were trimmed by 4 bases and 1 base, with 11 bases remaining between them. Germline loops: CDR1 SGHRS, CDR2 YFSETQ. This CDR3 has 14 amino acids. The CDR3 here is CASSEDGRNTEAFF. The CDR3 coding sequence is TGCGCCAGCAGCGAGGACGGTCGGAACACTGAAGCTTTCTTT. The whole variable domain, remainder taken from reference TRBV5-1 and TRBJ1-1, is KAGVTQTPRYLIKTRGQQVTLSCSPISGHRSVSWYQQTPGQGLQFLFEYFSETQRNKGNFPGRFSGRQFSNSRSEMNVSTLELGDSALYLCASSEDGRNTEAFFGQGTRLTVV.

This clonotype was detected ten times or more. The gene calls are TRBV4-3 and TRBJ1-6, with 7 bases identical to TRBD1. The CDR3 runs to 17 residues. The J segment lost 9 bases and the V segment lost 4 bases, leaving 15 bases of the junction unmatched. Germline V gene data show CDR1 as LGHNA and CDR2 as YSLEER. In DNA, the CDR3 is TGCGCCAGCAGCCTCTTTAATGAGGCAGGGGGAGGTTCACCCCTCCACTTT. It yields the protein CASSLFNEAGGGSPLHF.

CDR3 nucleotides: TGTGCCAGCAGCCCCAGCCGGGACGGAACCTACGAGCAGTACTTC. The encoded protein is CASSPSRDGTYEQYF. This chain connects TRBV9 to TRBJ2-7; D possibly uses TRBD1 or TRBD2 (5 bases each). Looked up from germline, CDR1 is SGDLS and CDR2 is YYNGEE. Trimming removed 4 bases from V and 2 bases from J, with 16 bases in between. There are 15 residues in the CDR3.

This clonotype was recorded at least ten times. The rearrangement joins TRBV6-2 or TRBV6-3 to TRBJ2-3; 8 nucleotides line up with TRBD2. The V gene end was trimmed by 7 bases and the J gene end by 0 bases; junction bases not matched to a gene: 15. Germline lookup yields CDR1 MNHEY and CDR2 SVGEGT. The CDR3 sequence is 18 residues long. The CDR3 here is CASMIPALREESTDTQYF. The CDR3 region has the DNA TGTGCCAGCATGATCCCCGCTTTGCGGGAGGAAAGCACAGATACGCAGTATTTT.

This chain connects TRBV27 to TRBJ1-2; 7 nucleotides line up with TRBD1. The CDR3 is made up of 14 amino acids. In germline, CDR1 is MNHEY, CDR2 SMNVEV (reference sequence). V gave up 6 bases and J gave up 8 bases; unmatched junction bases: 12. The CDR3 sequence is CASRTGTAGIGYTF. The CDR3 region has the DNA TGTGCCAGCAGAACCGGGACAGCAGGGATAGGCTACACCTTC.

This clonotype was found many times. V is TRBV20-1 and J is TRBJ1-6; 7 positions agree with TRBD1. CDR1 and CDR2 (germline): DFQATT, SNEGSKA (reference sequence). This CDR3 comprises 14 residues. The V gene end was trimmed by 0 bases and the J gene end by 11 bases; junction bases not matched to a gene: 7. The CDR3 DNA reads as TGCAGTGCTAGAGATCGTGTGCAGGGGGCACCCCTCCACTTT. It encodes CSARDRVQGAPLHF.

This clonotype was detected ten times or more. The chain employs TRBV7-9 and TRBJ2-2; D perhaps matches TRBD1 (6 bases). The CDR3 is 16 residues long. From germline, CDR1 is SEHNR and CDR2 FQNEAQ (reference sequence). V dropped 4 bases and J dropped 6 bases, with 18 bases sitting between them. CDR3 residues: CASSYSTGGLSGELFF. The CDR3 coding sequence is TGTGCCAGCAGCTATTCGACAGGCGGGCTTTCCGGGGAGCTGTTTTTT.

This clonotype came up many times. The rearrangement uses TRBV5-6 and TRBJ1-1, with no clear D. The V end was cut by 0 bases, the J end by 8 bases, with 11 bases between. The CDR3 length is 13 residues. Germline CDR1 SGHDT, CDR2 YYEEEE. CDR3 sequence: CASSLGSLGEAFF. Written as DNA, the CDR3 is TGTGCCAGCAGCTTGGGGTCGTTGGGGGAAGCTTTCTTT.

This clonotype was found many times. The J gene is TRBJ1-4, the V gene TRBV3-1, with D tentatively TRBD1 (5 bases). Germline V gene lookup returns CDR1 LGHDT and CDR2 YNNKEL (reference sequence). Trimming stripped 6 bases from V and 6 bases from J, with 26 bases between. The CDR3 is 18 amino acids. CDR3 region: CASRGPATVDDWDEKLFF. CDR3 coding DNA: TGTGCCAGCAGGGGCCCCGCGACAGTGGACGATTGGGATGAAAAACTGTTTTTT.

This clonotype has a count of ten or more. The CDR3 sequence: CASSLAGQTEAFF. The CDR3 coding sequence is TGTGCCAGCAGCTTAGCCGGACAGACTGAAGCTTTCTTT. The J gene is TRBJ1-1, the V gene TRBV7-9; tentative D call: TRBD1 (6 bases). V lost 0 bases and J lost 5, with 7 bases in between. Germline V gene data show CDR1 as SEHNR and CDR2 as FQNEAQ (reference sequence). The CDR3 contains 13 residues.

The chain couples TRBV19 to TRBJ1-1, with unresolved D. This CDR3 has 12 amino acids. The germline V gene has CDR1 LNHDA and CDR2 SQIVND (reference sequence). Trimming stripped 5 bases from V and 6 bases from J, with 10 bases between. CDR3 residues: CASSPHAAEAFF. The CDR3 nucleotides are TGTGCCAGTAGTCCACACGCAGCTGAAGCTTTCTTT.

This clonotype was found many times. The rearrangement uses TRBV5-1 and TRBJ1-5, with 7 bases that match TRBD1. Germline V CDR1 and CDR2: SGHRS, YFSETQ. The CDR3 runs 15 residues. V lost 1 base and J lost 6; bases outside the gene matches: 7. In DNA, the CDR3 is TGCGCCAGCAGCTTGAGTGACAGGGAGACTCAGCCCCAGCATTTT. This translates into CASSLSDRETQPQHF.

As regards this clonotype: A read error may produce the germline difference seen at one junction end. This chain uses TRBV5-5 with TRBJ2-7; TRBD1 matches at 7 bases. Germline loops: CDR1 SGHKS, CDR2 YYEKEE (reference sequence). The CDR3 is 12 amino acids. In DNA form, the CDR3 reads TGCGCCAGCAGCTCGGGACAGACCGAGCAGTACTTC. The encoded protein is CASSSGQTEQYF. The whole variable domain, filled in from reference TRBV5-5 and TRBJ2-7, reads DAGVTQSPTHLIKTRGQQVTLRCSPISGHKSVSWYQQVLGQGPQFIFQYYEKEERGRGNFPDRFSARQFPNYSSELNVNALLLGDSALYLCASSSGQTEQYFGPGTRLTVT.

Comment on this clonotype: A single base separates this from a much larger clone, so it may be a read error. This chain joins TRBV7-9 and TRBJ2-2; 12 nucleotides align to TRBD1. Germline CDR1 is SEHNR and CDR2 is FQNEAQ (reference sequence). The CDR3 has 15 amino acids. The DNA for the CDR3 is TGTGCCTGCAGCTGGGACAGGGGGCGCGCCGGGGAGCTGTTTTTT. It encodes CACSWDRGRAGELFF.

The sample holds many counts of this clonotype. The V call is TRBV30, the J call TRBJ2-7, with 9 positions matching TRBD2. CDR3 length: 15 residues. With 0 bases clipped from V and 4 bases from J, the junction kept 7 bases outside the gene matches. In germline, CDR1 is GTSNPN, CDR2 SVGIG (reference sequence). This CDR3 is CAWSVRGRAIYEQYF. The CDR3, as DNA: TGTGCCTGGAGTGTACGCGGGAGGGCTATTTACGAGCAGTACTTC.

This clonotype has ten or more counts. The chain carries TRBV20-1 and TRBJ2-7, with TRBD1 matching over 8 bases. The germline V gene encodes CDR1 DFQATT and CDR2 SNEGSKA (reference sequence). V lost 7 bases, J lost 0 bases, and 8 bases stayed unmatched. CDR3 length: 14 residues. For the CDR3, the DNA is TGCAGTGGCCTTACAGGGGGGTCCTCCTACGAGCAGTACTTC. Protein: CSGLTGGSSYEQYF.

This clonotype was picked up many times. The V call is TRBV7-2, the J call TRBJ2-1, with D maybe TRBD2 (6 bases). The CDR3 is made up of 14 amino acids. CDR1 is SGHTA, CDR2 FQGNSA, per germline. Trimming left V 5 bases short and J 6 bases short, with 14 bases between. This chain's CDR3 is CASSPMDYSNEQFF. The CDR3 region has the DNA TGTGCCAGCAGCCCAATGGACTATTCCAATGAGCAGTTCTTC.

CDR3 residues: CASSLTGVYSNQPQHF. The CDR3 DNA follows: TGTGCCAGCAGTTTAACAGGGGTTTATAGCAATCAGCCCCAGCATTTT. V and J are TRBV6-6 and TRBJ1-5; the match to TRBD1 covers 7 bases. This CDR3 is 16 amino acids long. The V gene's germline CDR1 is MNHNY and CDR2 SVGAGI (reference sequence). J lost 0 bases, V lost 4 bases, and 6 bases had no gene match.

This clonotype has at least ten counts. The V gene is TRBV12-3 or TRBV12-4, the J gene TRBJ2-3; the D is unclear. Trimming shortened V by 6 bases and J by 6 bases, and 10 bases separated the two germline ends. The CDR3 extends over 12 amino acids. The CDR3 DNA is TGTGCCAGCAGCGCCAACCGGGATACGCAGTATTTT. Its protein is CASSANRDTQYF.

This clonotype has a count of ten or more. The gene calls are TRBV5-5 and TRBJ2-1, with TRBD2 as a possible D gene (5 bases). The germline V gene encodes CDR1 SGHKS and CDR2 YYEKEE (reference sequence). Deletions cut 4 bases from V and 3 bases from J, with 14 bases between. The CDR3 length is 15 residues. Here the CDR3 DNA reads TGTGCCAGCAGCACCGGACTGTCCGTCTACAATGAGCAGTTCTTC. The encoded protein is CASSTGLSVYNEQFF.